Following are 7 T cell receptor beta chains from one sample sequenced in a study of blood T cells in healthy people across ages. PCR was performed a second time for roughly 7 to 11 cycles using a sample-barcoded 5' primer and a J-beta primer mix. TCRdb passed the 5' RACE reads through MiXCR, listing each CDR3 protein once. The repertoire consists of roughly 1.5 million distinct CDR3 sequences, with approximately 42% occurring once and the leading ten covering approximately 4%. Specimen: blood. The receptors stem from a woman younger than 30 in good health.

This chain links TRBV12-3 or TRBV12-4 with TRBJ2-4; 8 nucleotides match TRBD2. The CDR3 runs to 16 residues. V shed 2 bases and J 1 base; nucleotides not matched to a gene: 4. CDR3 loop: CASSLTGGLAKNIQYF. The DNA for the CDR3 is TGTGCCAGCAGTTTAACGGGGGGGCTGGCCAAAAACATTCAGTACTTC.

This clonotype occurred a few times. The gene calls are TRBV21-1 and TRBJ2-7. TRBV21-1 has pseudogene status. This CDR3 is 13 amino acids long. For the CDR3, the DNA is TGTGCCAGCAGCAAAGCAGGCTACTACGAGCAGTACTTC. It codes for CASSKAGYYEQYF.

To note about this clonotype: A much bigger clone sits one base away, suggesting this may be a read error. This rearrangement joins TRBV29-1 to TRBJ2-5; the D is unclear. Germline CDR1 SQVTM, CDR2 ANQGSEA. CDR3 length: 13 residues. CDR3 DNA: TGCAGCGTTGCTCCTGACCACCAAGAGACCCAGGACTTC. This sequence encodes CSVAPDHQETQDF.

This rearrangement joins TRBV6-2 or TRBV6-3 to TRBJ2-7; perhaps TRBD2 as D (5 bases). Trimming took off 4 bases at V and 4 bases at J, with 20 bases between the two ends. The CDR3 extends over 16 amino acids. Germline CDR1 MNHEY, CDR2 SVGEGT. CDR3 nucleotide sequence: TGTGCCAGCAGTTTCGGACTGCGAAGCTGGAGTTACGAGCAGTACTTC. The encoded protein is CASSFGLRSWSYEQYF.

This clonotype was observed a handful of times. This chain links TRBV29-1 with TRBJ1-2; 7 bases agree with TRBD1. V shed 2 bases, J shed 3 bases, and the junction held 9 bases outside the gene matches. The CDR3 is made up of 15 amino acids. Per germline, CDR1 SQVTM and CDR2 ANQGSEA. Here the CDR3 DNA reads TGCAGCGTTGAAAGATCCCCGGGACAGTACTATGGCTACACCTTC. It specifies CSVERSPGQYYGYTF.

V and J are TRBV18 and TRBJ1-2; 9 positions match TRBD1. The CDR3 is 16 residues long. Germline V lookup: CDR1 KGHSH, CDR2 LQKENI. V trimming: 0 bases; J trimming: 0 bases; junction bases outside the gene matches: 2. CDR3 protein: CASSPPDRGANYGYTF. CDR3 DNA: TGTGCCAGCTCACCACCGGACAGGGGTGCTAACTATGGCTACACCTTC.

The chain recombines TRBV15 with TRBJ1-2; D perhaps matches TRBD1 (5 bases). The CDR3 spans 14 residues. CDR1 is LNHNV, CDR2 YYDKDF, per germline (reference sequence). Trimming took off 0 bases at V and 4 bases at J, with 9 bases between the two ends. The CDR3 is CATSRDGGSYGYTF. The DNA for the CDR3 is TGTGCCACCAGCAGAGATGGGGGTAGCTATGGCTACACCTTC.